This TCR beta chain was sequenced for a study of shared clonotypes between healthy human individuals. General study results and limits: The study generally estimated greater richness for naive than memory subsets.

The CDR3 has 13 residues. With 5 bases clipped from V and 5 bases from J, the junction kept 3 bases outside the gene matches. CDR1 and CDR2 (germline): MDHEN, SYDVKM. The table came from immunoSEQ multiplex PCR; TCRdb's copy has only in-frame clones and leaves some out. The table lists roughly 2.2 million clones, approximately 93% of them singletons. Note on this clone: The antigen remains unidentified.

Naive CD4+ cells were CD45RA-selected; the remaining cells were memory. The material sequenced was naive CD4+ T cells from PBMCs. Subset described: CD45RA+ positively selected. The chain links TRBV28 to TRBJ2-7; 10 bases match TRBD2. The clonotype originates from a man between 18 and 35 years old in good health. Some clones in this sample may be carry-over from other donors' samples. Here the CDR3 reads CASSTSGANEQYF. The CDR3 nucleotides read TGTGCCAGCAGTACTAGCGGGGCCAACGAGCAGTACTTC.